The source of this T cell receptor beta chain is a study of cytomegalovirus exposure and HLA in healthy donors (TCRdb year 2017). Background on the whole study: An earlier analysis of some 600 of the donors reported 276 Gb of sequence data and some 110 million unique TCR beta sequences obtained from roughly 170 million T cells. An early release that covered some 640 HLA-typed donors contained approximately 300 gigabases of sequencing data and around 85 million unique TCR sequences. Among the roughly 400 genotyped donors, around 81% belonged to the genetic ancestry cluster associated with self-reported Caucasian donors. The study aimed to test whether cataloging public T cell receptors could reveal signatures of past pathogen exposure. The study used immunosequencing to profile the T cell repertoires of approximately 650 subjects and linked those repertoires to cytomegalovirus serostatus. A separate validation cohort of about 110 different subjects was used in addition to the approximately 610-subject first cohort. To predict cytomegalovirus infection status, the study brought together high-throughput TCR immunosequencing, statistical association of individual TCRs with disease status, and machine learning. A later analysis re-examined previously published TCR beta repertoires from roughly 720 donors and added high-resolution HLA genotyping to investigate patterns of TCR occurrence. Rather than using new phenotypic data, the later analysis identified candidate immune exposures from TCR beta sequences and from how often those sequences occurred across donors. In an earlier analysis of 587 of the donors, high-throughput TCR beta sequencing was used to judge whether each TCR beta V gene segment behaved as functional or pseudogenic. Donor age, sex, ethnicity and CMV serostatus were compiled alongside the repertoire data. A later genetic analysis used genome-wide SNP genotypes for about three fifths of the 666 donors, treating that subset as a discovery cohort. All discovery cohort repertoires had been generated on a single sequencing platform. Both class I and class II loci were covered by HLA typing, at four-digit resolution. The number of donors typed differed by locus, with roughly 620-630 for A, B, C, DRB1 and DQB1, roughly 520 for DQA1, some 570 for DPA1, and 450 to 480 for DPB1. A handful of DR-DQ haplotypes were handled as single units for association and clustering because linkage in the cohort was strong. Across under 500 genotyped donors of the cohort, an average of about 200,000 unique TCR beta nucleotide sequences per donor were sequenced, and roughly 18% of those sequences were non-productive. Results and caveats for the whole study, not just this receptor: Some IMGT-functional V segments, including TRBV6-2 and TRBV6-3, could not be distinguished by the 87-base-pair reads and were therefore excluded. A group of highly shared sequence variants was considered likely to be a technical artifact of the sequencing pipeline. The authors suggested that the approach could potentially be extended to other disease states and immunological phenotypes. A further reported finding was that TCR beta sequences accurately predicted the HLA-A and HLA-B alleles for most subjects in the first cohort. Presence/absence analyses assumed roughly uniform sequencing depth across donors, an assumption that may not hold. Strong co-occurrence of HLA alleles, especially DR and DQ, made assigning TCR associations to individual alleles difficult. Linkage disequilibrium might explain the correlated functional status among segregating V segments, but an unknown experimental factor could not be excluded. In an earlier analysis of around 600 of the donors, most TCR beta V segments appeared in productive rearrangements about 87% or about 30% of the time, broadly matching IMGT annotations. In a later analysis, TCR association rates were found to vary across HLA loci, with the most associated TCRs seen for DRB1 alleles and the fewest for HLA-C alleles. The study gave a list of around 170 TCR beta chains associated with cytomegalovirus. V-gene and J-gene trimming of TCR beta chains was associated with a missense DCLRE1C variant in a later genetic analysis, and the association was replicated in an independent cohort. Because counts were too low, around 18 rarely observed V segments, including chromosome 9 orphons, were left out of the earlier analysis of some 640 of the donors. In a later analysis, HLA-associated TCR beta chains showed more clonal expansion and lower generation probabilities than non-associated chains that were equally common. A later analysis reported that several top co-occurrence clusters appeared linked to parvovirus B19, influenza, CMV and Epstein-Barr virus. A few of the identified cytomegalovirus-associated TCR beta chains were confirmed in vitro to be specific for cytomegalovirus antigens. The cohort was sequenced for TCR beta chains only, and without alpha or paired-chain data the features that could be detected were limited. Specific HLA alleles were associated with 15,000 to 20,000 TCR beta sequences at a false discovery rate of 0.05 in a later analysis. HLA typing was unavailable for some donors at each locus, so association tests used only the typed subset. Immune exposure information for the cohort was limited to CMV serostatus. The classifier was reported to diagnose cytomegalovirus status with high specificity and sensitivity in both the original cohort and the validation cohort. According to a later analysis, most CMV-associated TCR beta chains appeared to be HLA-restricted, and the HLA associations seemed to be driven largely by CMV exposure. According to a later genetic analysis, donors in an Asian-associated ancestry cluster had fewer N-insertions in productive TCRs than the approximately 670-donor mean. While some public TCRs were present in many individuals, most TCR sequences turned up only very rarely across donors.

Receptor amplification or capture employed the immunoSEQ multiplex PCR assay. A mixture of 60 forward primers for TCR Vbeta segments and 13 reverse primers for TCR Jbeta segments was used in the multiplex PCR. A multiplex PCR assay on genomic DNA amplified the CDR3 region of rearranged TCR beta genes. The amplified TCR beta libraries were sequenced on the Illumina HiSeq System as 87-base-pair reads. The study's own analysis went as follows. A later analysis tallied tens of millions of unique TCR beta chains across the 600 to 700 repertoires, and some 12 million of those chains were shared by two or more donors. Raw reads were error-corrected and collapsed into unique sequences with a nearest-neighbor algorithm that merged closely related sequences to remove PCR and sequencing errors. V, D and J gene segments were assigned by aligning CDR3 sequences to IMGT reference sequences. For a sequence to be retained, a match of at least six nucleotides to both a V gene segment and a J gene segment was required. Rearrangements were classified as productive when the CDR3 lacked stop codons and remained in frame with V and J, and all other rearrangements were classified as non-productive. CDR3 was defined by IMGT convention, running from the second conserved V-encoded cysteine to the conserved J-encoded phenylalanine. In an earlier analysis of approximately 500 of the donors, sequences lacking an unambiguous match to a single V gene segment were excluded. An earlier analysis of fewer than 750 of the donors classified V segments as functional when productive rearrangements were above 56.7% and as segregating when the standard deviation between donors was above 5%. A statistical classification framework was built to diagnose cytomegalovirus status from the catalog of TCR beta chain sequences. A later analysis assigned V and J genes by comparing TCR nucleotide sequences with IMGT/GENE-DB human TR gene sequences. Using the TCRdist pipeline, a later analysis assigned CDR3 sequences along with most-parsimonious VDJ recombination scenarios. In a later analysis, each TCR beta chain was defined by its CDR3 amino acid sequence together with its V-gene family, and reads without a unique V-gene family were excluded. To address suspected cross-contamination and a sequencing artifact, a later analysis removed around 590 highly shared, low-generation-probability nucleotide sequences. For each public chain, a later analysis derived a clonal expansion index from normalized ranks of inferred template counts within each repertoire. Generation probabilities in a later analysis came from a VDJ recombination model fitted to out-of-frame rearrangements, and those results were checked against IGoR. In a later analysis, TCR-TCR, TCR-HLA and TCR-CMV co-occurrence was scored with hypergeometric tests, and a repertoire-size bias correction was applied to TCR pairs. False discovery rates were estimated in a later analysis by permuting HLA or CMV assignments 20 times. In a later analysis, co-occurring TCRs were grouped with DBSCAN, and TCRdist sequence similarity was added when clustering was performed within HLA-allele-positive subsets. For co-occurrence clustering, repertoires with fewer than 30,000 or more than 120,000 public chains were excluded, along with roughly 5 repertoires with anomalous nucleotide sharing. TCRdb carries this immuneACCESS record with in-frame sequences only. Its versions omit some clonotypes, under half of them owing to an unresolved V gene in the studies checked, with the rest unexplained. V, J and clone size derive from that table, while D and trimming were established from the DNA sequence. Recorded for this sample are roughly 150,000 clones; under 70% of them occurred a single time. The ten largest clonotypes hold more than 9% of the sample.

In total, roughly 710 healthy bone marrow donors made up the cohort. At the time of sampling, every cohort member was nominally healthy, though immune exposures that went unrecorded were likely present. The donor was CMV seropositive and was included in the group of 250 to 300 seropositive cohort members. Every donor gave a peripheral blood sample, and the peripheral blood mononuclear cells from that sample were used for TCR beta sequencing. Genomic DNA was extracted from the blood cell samples with the Qiagen DNeasy Blood Extraction Kit. The CDR3 contains 18 residues, cysteine and phenylalanine counted. The retained sequence is limited to the CDR3, 54 bases, with the frame set at the first base. V is cut back by 5 bases and J by 8 bases, with 19 bases in the junction unmatched. The germline V gene encodes CDR1 MGHRA and CDR2 YSYEKL. This clone appeared once. The specificity of this receptor is unknown. No qualities accompany the bases; no much larger clone lies one base away.

The TCR was taken from a man aged 25-45 years in good health and CMV-seropositive. The rearranged chain carries TRBV4-1 and TRBJ2-1, and TRBD1 matches 9 of the central bases. Material for sequencing was PBMCs. The CDR3 protein sequence reads: CASSLVNSGQGFLDEQFF. The DNA is as follows: TGCGCCAGCAGCTTGGTCAATTCGGGACAGGGTTTCTTGGATGAGCAGTTCTTC.